The rows below give T cell receptor beta chains drawn from one sample of a study of blood T cell repertoires in COVID-19. The repertoire was sequenced with immunoSEQ multiplex PCR; TCRdb's copy has only in-frame clones and lacks some. The sample shows more than 200,000 clones, approximately 86% of them seen only once. The sequencing input was PBMCs or T cells enriched from blood (not recorded which). These TCRs come from a young woman with acute COVID-19. Both conserved end residues are part of each CDR3. The D gene is left open where the match is weak. Clone size is shown for a subset of rows, as once, few, many or a class of expanded clone.

V	D	J	size	CDR3	DNA
TRBV15	.	TRBJ2-5	.	CATSRDRGQETQYF	TGTGCCACCAGCAGAGATCGGGGGCAAGAGACCCAGTACTTC
TRBV9	.	TRBJ2-7	.	CASSAGYEQYF	TGTGCCAGCAGCGCCGGTTACGAGCAGTACTTC
TRBV4-1	.	TRBJ1-1	.	CASSQDTRIGRAAEAFF	TGCGCCAGCAGCCAAGACACCAGAATCGGCAGGGCGGCTGAAGCTTTCTTT
TRBV7-3	TRBD2	TRBJ2-1	.	CASSRFSGSSYNEQFF	TGTGCCAGCAGCCGGTTTAGCGGGAGCTCCTACAATGAGCAGTTCTTC
TRBV6-5	TRBD2	TRBJ2-2	.	CASQAGSNTGELFF	TGTGCCAGCCAAGCGGGGTCGAACACCGGGGAGCTGTTTTTT
TRBV5-1	TRBD2	TRBJ2-2	.	CASSRMAGGNTGELFF	TGCGCCAGCAGCAGAATGGCGGGGGGCAACACCGGGGAGCTGTTTTTT
TRBV7-8	.	TRBJ2-5	.	CASSLSRAETQYF	TGTGCCAGCAGCTTATCGCGGGCAGAGACCCAGTACTTC
TRBV19	TRBD2	TRBJ2-1	.	CASRTSGRSSYNEQFF	TGTGCCAGTAGGACTAGCGGAAGAAGCTCCTACAATGAGCAGTTCTTC
TRBV11-2	.	TRBJ2-7	.	CASSSFGDSYEQYF	TGTGCCAGCAGCTCCTTCGGCGACAGCTACGAGCAGTACTTC
TRBV5-1	TRBD2	TRBJ2-3	.	CASSLSPGGVVGTDTQYF	TGCGCCAGCAGCTTGTCCCCGGGAGGAGTTGTCGGCACAGATACGCAGTATTTT
TRBV27	.	TRBJ2-2	.	CASSLAGGTGELFF	TGTGCCAGCAGTTTAGCCGGCGGCACCGGGGAGCTGTTTTTT
TRBV12-5	.	TRBJ1-1	.	CASGLVRNGAFSEAFF	TGTGCTAGTGGTTTGGTACGGAATGGGGCGTTCTCTGAAGCTTTCTTT
TRBV5-6	.	TRBJ2-3	.	CASSLDGLPTDTQYF	TGTGCCAGCAGCTTGGACGGACTACCCACAGATACGCAGTATTTT
TRBV9	.	TRBJ2-6	.	CASSVLGRTVLSGANVLTF	TGTGCCAGCAGCGTATTGGGCCGAACAGTCCTCTCTGGGGCCAACGTCCTGACTTTC
TRBV11-2	TRBD2	TRBJ2-1	.	CASSPSGAIAGVDEQFF	TGTGCCAGCAGCCCCTCGGGGGCAATAGCGGGAGTTGATGAGCAGTTCTTC
TRBV2	TRBD2	TRBJ2-2	.	CASKSGRAMTGELFF	TGTGCCAGCAAGAGCGGGAGGGCCATGACCGGGGAGCTGTTTTTT
TRBV15	.	TRBJ1-2	.	CATSRSTNNNYGYTF	TGTGCCACCAGCAGGTCTACTAATAATAACTATGGCTACACCTTC
TRBV14	.	TRBJ1-6	.	CASSHSGTPVNSPLHF	TGTGCCAGCAGCCATTCAGGGACACCAGTTAATTCACCCCTCCACTTT
TRBV11-2	TRBD2	TRBJ2-2	.	CASSRGLAGNANTGELFF	TGTGCCAGCAGTCGGGGACTAGCGGGCAATGCGAACACCGGGGAGCTGTTTTTT
TRBV15	.	TRBJ1-5	.	CATSRGSDISNQPQHF	TGTGCCACCAGCAGAGGCTCAGACATTAGCAATCAGCCCCAGCATTTT
TRBV9	TRBD2	TRBJ2-7	once	CASSPREGSSPYEQYF	TGTGCCAGCAGCCCGCGGGAGGGGTCGAGCCCCTACGAGCAGTACTTC
TRBV12-3/TRBV12-4	.	TRBJ1-5	.	CASSTSGDQPQHF	TGTGCCAGCAGCACGTCAGGGGATCAGCCCCAGCATTTT
TRBV21-1	.	TRBJ2-1	.	CASRGSGRLSYNEQFF	TGTGCCAGCAGGGGTAGCGGGAGGCTCTCCTACAATGAGCAGTTCTTC
TRBV2	TRBD2	TRBJ2-1	.	CASSARTRVRNEQFF	TGTGCCAGCAGTGCCCGGACTAGAGTTCGTAATGAGCAGTTCTTC
TRBV27	TRBD2	TRBJ2-5	.	CASSLWGLARIETQYF	TGTGCCAGCAGTTTATGGGGACTAGCGAGGATAGAGACCCAGTACTTC
TRBV5-1	.	TRBJ1-5	.	CASRPDRMDQPQHF	TGCGCCAGCAGACCCGACAGGATGGATCAGCCCCAGCATTTT
TRBV6-5	TRBD1	TRBJ2-7	.	CASSYQGTGVSYEQYF	TGTGCCAGCAGTTACCAAGGGACAGGGGTATCCTACGAGCAGTACTTC
TRBV7-2	TRBD1	TRBJ1-6	.	CASSKQGVGNSPLHF	TGTGCCAGCAGCAAACAGGGGGTCGGAAATTCACCCCTCCACTTT
TRBV5-1	TRBD2	TRBJ2-3	.	CASSLVGGRVTDTQYF	TGCGCCAGCAGCTTGGTGGGCGGGAGAGTCACAGATACGCAGTATTTT
TRBV6-1	.	TRBJ2-1	.	CASSEVWDRLVGEQFF	TGTGCCAGCAGTGAAGTGTGGGACAGACTAGTTGGTGAGCAGTTCTTC
TRBV9	.	TRBJ2-5	.	CASSAPGYGRGTQYF	TGTGCCAGCAGCGCCCCCGGGTATGGAAGGGGGACCCAGTACTTC
TRBV6-5	TRBD1	TRBJ2-3	few	CATRTGEVDTQYF	TGTGCCACCAGGACAGGGGAGGTGGATACGCAGTATTTT
TRBV10-2	.	TRBJ1-2	.	CASSESNRGGGYGYTF	TGCGCCAGCAGTGAGTCGAATCGAGGGGGTGGCTATGGCTACACCTTC
TRBV5-1	.	TRBJ2-5	.	CASSLGSGYQETQYF	TGCGCCAGCAGCTTGGGGTCAGGGTACCAAGAGACCCAGTACTTC
TRBV4-1	.	TRBJ2-3	.	CASREGQSVDTQYF	TGCGCCAGCAGGGAAGGACAATCGGTCGATACGCAGTATTTT
TRBV7-8	TRBD1	TRBJ1-6	.	CASSFRDSYNSPLHF	TGTGCCAGCAGCTTCCGGGACAGCTATAATTCACCCCTCCACTTT
TRBV28	TRBD1	TRBJ1-2	.	CASSLTGTGDRGYGYTF	TGTGCCAGCAGCCTTACCGGGACAGGGGATCGAGGCTATGGCTACACCTTC
TRBV6-5	.	TRBJ1-6	.	CASSYSKWRPLHF	TGTGCCAGCAGTTACTCGAAATGGAGACCCCTCCACTTT
TRBV10-3	.	TRBJ2-1	.	CAISDRVLVDEQFF	TGTGCCATCAGTGACAGGGTGTTGGTAGATGAGCAGTTCTTC
TRBV15	TRBD1	TRBJ2-7	.	CATSTGTGYYEQYF	TGTGCCACCAGCACCGGGACAGGGTACTACGAGCAGTACTTC
TRBV5-5	.	TRBJ2-5	.	CASSGLGGQETQYF	TGTGCCAGCAGCGGGTTGGGAGGCCAAGAGACCCAGTACTTC
TRBV5-5	.	TRBJ1-2	few	CASSLRDIYGYTF	TGTGCCAGCAGCTTGAGAGATATCTATGGCTACACCTTC
TRBV10-1	TRBD1	TRBJ2-7	.	CASNPGDRGSYEQYF	TGCGCCAGCAACCCTGGGGACAGGGGATCCTACGAGCAGTACTTC
TRBV7-2	TRBD1	TRBJ2-7	once	CASSAGPGTGTYEQYF	TGTGCCAGCAGCGCCGGACCCGGGACAGGTACCTACGAGCAGTACTTC
TRBV12-3/TRBV12-4	.	TRBJ2-3	.	CASSFDGNDTQYF	TGTGCCAGCAGTTTTGACGGGAATGATACGCAGTATTTT
TRBV28	TRBD1	TRBJ2-7	.	CASSITGTGVDEQYF	TGTGCCAGCAGCATAACCGGGACAGGGGTCGACGAGCAGTACTTC
TRBV18	TRBD1	TRBJ1-5	.	CASSPGSTGVNQPQHF	TGTGCCAGCTCACCTGGGAGCACAGGGGTAAATCAGCCCCAGCATTTT
TRBV11-2	.	TRBJ1-3	.	CASSLIPGDGNTIYF	TGTGCCAGCAGCTTAATCCCAGGGGACGGAAACACCATATATTTT